One sample yielded the 27 T cell receptor beta chains listed below, sequenced in a study of T-cell memory formation after mild COVID-19. One entry per CDR3 protein, called by TCRdb with MiXCR from the 5' RACE reads. The sample yields 150,000 to 200,000 distinct CDR3 sequences, approximately 18% seen once. Material for sequencing was PBMCs or a T cell subset sorted from them (not recorded which). These receptors originate from a young man who had mild COVID-19 (a few samples of this study predate the infection). Cell type and time point are not known.

This chain connects TRBV20-1 to TRBJ1-2, with D perhaps matching TRBD1 (5 bases). Germline CDR1 DFQATT, CDR2 SNEGSKA (reference sequence). The CDR3 is made up of 13 amino acids. V lost 4 bases, J lost 4 bases, and 13 bases lay in between. CDR3 DNA: TGCAGTGCTACTCCGGGACTCCCCTATGGCTACACCTTC. The encoded protein is CSATPGLPYGYTF.

The chain is built from TRBV6-5 and TRBJ1-2, with 7 nucleotides matching TRBD1. The ends lost 5 bases at V and 7 bases at J; junction bases unmatched: 7. The CDR3 consists of 13 residues. The germline gives CDR1 MNHEY, CDR2 SVGAGI. The CDR3 loop reads CASSKGAGGGYTF. The CDR3 DNA reads TGTGCCAGCAGTAAGGGGGCCGGCGGTGGCTACACCTTC.

This clonotype was picked up many times. The gene calls are TRBV5-6 and TRBJ2-7; D assignment may be TRBD1 or TRBD2 (5 bases each). Deletions cut 5 bases from V and 3 bases from J, with 9 bases between. CDR3 length equals 12 residues. Germline values: CDR1 SGHDT, CDR2 YYEEEE. CDR3 protein: CASSMGVYEQYV. The CDR3 bases are TGTGCCAGCAGTATGGGGGTCTACGAGCAGTACGTC.

This sequence joins TRBV6-6 and TRBJ2-1; 8 bases match TRBD2. J was trimmed by 11 bases and V by 4 bases; bases with no gene match: 1. The CDR3 spans 11 residues. From germline, CDR1 is MNHNY and CDR2 SVGAGI (reference sequence). The CDR3 region has the DNA TGTGCCAGCAGTTCTAGCGGGCAGCAGTTCTTC. Translated, it gives CASSSSGQQFF.

The table lists this clonotype with a few counts. This chain links TRBV7-9 with TRBJ1-2; 10 nucleotides agree with TRBD1. The V segment lost 7 bases and the J segment 8 bases; nucleotides outside the gene matches: 13. This CDR3 comprises 15 residues. Germline values: CDR1 SEHNR, CDR2 FQNEAQ (reference sequence). The CDR3 is CASTHYKTGGLGYTF. The CDR3 DNA is TGTGCCAGCACACACTATAAGACAGGGGGCTTAGGCTACACCTTC.

This chain uses TRBV23-1 with TRBJ1-6; a possible D gene is TRBD1 (5 bases). TRBV23-1 is designated an ORF whose function remains uncertain. The V end was cut by 5 bases, the J end by 7 bases, with 9 bases between. This CDR3 region has 13 residues. The CDR3 bases are TGCGCCAGCAGTACAGGTTTAAATTCACCCCTCCACTTT. Translated: CASSTGLNSPLHF.

The V and J genes are TRBV5-1 and TRBJ2-2; a weak D match, TRBD1 (5 bases). The V gene lost 5 bases and the J gene lost 2 bases, with 13 bases spanning the gap. Germline V gene sequence: CDR1 SGHRS, CDR2 YFSETQ. This CDR3 is 15 amino acids long. CDR3 protein: CASRAAGQNTGELFF. CDR3 sequence (DNA): TGCGCCAGCAGGGCGGCAGGGCAAAACACCGGGGAGCTGTTTTTT.

This sequence joins TRBV27 and TRBJ2-3; 8 nucleotides align to TRBD1. Trimming took 10 bases from V and 2 from J; bases not matched to a gene: 11. This CDR3 has 15 amino acids. The germline gives CDR1 MNHEY, CDR2 SMNVEV (reference sequence). CDR3 coding DNA: TGTGCCACCCAGGGGGCGGGGTTCCCCACAGATACGCAGTATTTT. As protein: CATQGAGFPTDTQYF.

This chain joins TRBV15 and TRBJ2-7; TRBD2 matches at 7 bases. Trimming at V came to 1 base and at J to 7 bases, leaving 7 bases not matched to a gene. CDR1 LNHNV and CDR2 YYDKDF come from the germline V gene (reference sequence). The CDR3 sequence is 14 residues long. CDR3 coding DNA: TGTGCCACCAGCAGAGCGGGGGGTTTTCGGGAGCAGTACTTC. This translates into CATSRAGGFREQYF.

This clonotype was found a few times. The CDR3 loop reads CASTRTNNANEQFF. Written as DNA, the CDR3 is TGCGCCAGCACACGGACCAATAACGCAAATGAGCAGTTCTTC. This chain uses TRBV5-1 with TRBJ2-1; unclear D gene. V was cut by 6 bases and J by 7 bases, with 17 bases left in between. The CDR3 has 14 residues. From germline, CDR1 is SGHRS and CDR2 YFSETQ.

This chain uses TRBV7-2 with TRBJ2-2; the D call may be TRBD1 or TRBD2 (6 bases each). From germline, CDR1 is SGHTA and CDR2 FQGNSA. CDR3 length equals 16 residues. Trimming left V 5 bases short and J 1 base short, with 14 bases between. The chain's CDR3 is CASSGRGQGNTGELFF. The CDR3 nucleotides read TGTGCCAGCAGCGGCCGGGGGCAGGGGAACACCGGGGAGCTGTTTTTT.

In DNA form, the CDR3 reads TGTGCCAGCAGCTCCATGCTAGCGGGGGGGCTGGATACGCAGTATTTT. Protein sequence: CASSSMLAGGLDTQYF. The rearrangement joins TRBV5-6 to TRBJ2-3; 12 positions match TRBD2. This CDR3 comprises 16 residues. V trimming: 3 bases; J trimming: 6 bases; junction bases outside the gene matches: 8. In germline, CDR1 is SGHDT, CDR2 YYEEEE.

This clonotype was found a few times. The chain couples TRBV5-6 to TRBJ2-1; D is undetermined. Trimming removed 4 bases from V and 4 bases from J, with 15 bases in between. The V gene's germline CDR1 is SGHDT and CDR2 YYEEEE. The CDR3 extends over 15 amino acids. Here the CDR3 reads CASSRIRRQYNEQFF. For the CDR3, the DNA is TGTGCCAGCAGCCGGATTCGACGGCAATACAATGAGCAGTTCTTC.

The chain links TRBV10-3 to TRBJ2-1; 9 nucleotides agree with TRBD2. Germline V CDR1 and CDR2: ENHRY, SYGVKD. The ends lost 0 bases at V and 6 bases at J; junction bases unmatched: 6. The CDR3 extends over 16 amino acids. CDR3 nucleotides: TGTGCCATCAGTGAGTCAATTAGCGGGGGAGCCAATGAGCAGTTCTTC. It encodes CAISESISGGANEQFF.

A word on this clonotype: A much larger clone differs from this one at a single base, so this may be a read error. V and J are TRBV7-3 and TRBJ2-3, with 7 bases that match TRBD2. Germline lookup yields CDR1 SGHTA and CDR2 FQGTGA. This CDR3 comprises 13 residues. The CDR3 DNA is TGTGCCATCAGCTTACGGGAGGCAGATACGCAGTATTTT. It translates to CAISLREADTQYF.

This clonotype showed up just a few times. The chain couples TRBV10-3 to TRBJ2-1, with 7 bases lining up with TRBD2. From germline, CDR1 is ENHRY and CDR2 SYGVKD. V lost 2 bases, J lost 2 bases, and 3 bases stayed unmatched. The CDR3 consists of 15 residues. CDR3 nucleotide sequence: TGTGCCATCAGTGAGGTCCGGGGGGCCTACAATGAGCAGTTCTTC. It encodes CAISEVRGAYNEQFF.

A few counts support this clonotype. The J gene is TRBJ2-2, the V gene TRBV12-3 or TRBV12-4; D is possibly TRBD2 (5 bases). This CDR3 is built from 17 residues. V was clipped by 5 bases and J by 0 bases, with 16 bases between them. The CDR3 bases are TGTGCCAGCAGTCTCGCGGGCTTTAGGCCGAACACCGGGGAGCTGTTTTTT. Encoded protein: CASSLAGFRPNTGELFF.

This clonotype was counted many times. The chain couples TRBV5-1 to TRBJ2-5; D is tentatively TRBD1 or TRBD2 (6 bases each). The germline gives CDR1 SGHRS, CDR2 YFSETQ. The V end was cut by 2 bases, the J end by 4 bases, with 12 bases between. The CDR3 is made up of 14 amino acids. In DNA, the CDR3 is TGCGCCAGCAGCTTTTTCGGGGGCCGAGAGACCCAGTACTTC. This encodes CASSFFGGRETQYF.

The chain links TRBV6-4 to TRBJ2-3; D could derive from TRBD1 or TRBD2 (5 bases each). The V end was cut by 5 bases, the J end by 6 bases, with 9 bases between. CDR1 and CDR2 (germline): MRHNA, SNTAGT. CDR3 length: 12 residues. DNA for the CDR3: TGTGCCAGCAGTAGGGACGGGGATACGCAGTATTTT. Its protein product is CASSRDGDTQYF.

In its sample, this clonotype was seen many times. V gene TRBV29-1 combines with J gene TRBJ2-3, with D hard to call. Trimming shortened V by 4 bases and J by 5 bases, and 16 bases separated the two germline ends. The CDR3 runs to 14 residues. Germline CDR1 SQVTM, CDR2 ANQGSEA. CDR3 in DNA: TGCAGCGTTGTTCGTACCACTCTGGGAGATACGCAGTATTTT. Its translation is CSVVRTTLGDTQYF.

The rearrangement joins TRBV12-5 to TRBJ2-1; a possible D gene is TRBD1 (5 bases). Between the trimmed V and J ends, which lost 5 bases and 8 bases, there was a span of 13 bases. Germline V gives CDR1 LGHNT, CDR2 FRNRAP. The CDR3 has 13 amino acids. In DNA form, the CDR3 reads TGTGCTAGTGGTCAAGGGGTTGAGGATGAGCAGTTCTTC. The encoded protein is CASGQGVEDEQFF. Drawing the rest from reference TRBV12-5 and TRBJ2-1, the complete variable domain is DARVTQTPRHKVTEMGQEVTMRCQPILGHNTVFWYRQTMMQGLELLAYFRNRAPLDDSGMPKDRFSAEMPDATLATLKIQPSEPRDSAVYFCASGQGVEDEQFFGPGTRLTVL.

This clonotype was picked up a small number of times. This sequence joins TRBV4-1 and TRBJ1-5, with a possible D match to TRBD1 (5 bases). This CDR3 has 15 amino acids. Germline lookup yields CDR1 MGHRA and CDR2 YSYEKL. Trimming cost V 0 bases and J 6 bases, with 12 bases left between them. DNA of the CDR3: TGCGCCAGCAGCCAAGAGTCAGGGATAGGTCAGCCCCAGCATTTT. Encoded protein: CASSQESGIGQPQHF.

This clonotype was detected ten times or more. CDR3 DNA sequence: TGCGCCAGCAGCTTGGAGGCAGGGGGATCCTACGAGCAGTACTTC. Amino acids: CASSLEAGGSYEQYF. The chain combines TRBV5-1 with TRBJ2-7; 7 nucleotides align to TRBD1. This CDR3 region has 15 residues. Unmatched junction bases numbered 4, after V lost 0 bases and J lost 1 base. The germline CDR1 and CDR2 sequences are SGHRS and YFSETQ.

V usage is TRBV27 and J usage is TRBJ1-1, with D possibly matching TRBD1 (5 bases). Germline V gene data show CDR1 as MNHEY and CDR2 as SMNVEV (reference sequence). V was trimmed by 4 bases and J by 0 bases, leaving 9 bases between them. This CDR3 is 14 amino acids long. CDR3 loop: CASSWSGMNTEAFF. The CDR3 region has the DNA TGTGCCAGCAGTTGGTCAGGGATGAACACTGAAGCTTTCTTT.

The V and J genes are TRBV29-1 and TRBJ1-2, with D perhaps matching TRBD1 (6 bases). The CDR3 runs 13 residues. Germline loops: CDR1 SQVTM, CDR2 ANQGSEA. Trimming left V 0 bases short and J 8 bases short, with 13 bases between. Here the CDR3 reads CSVEDLTRGGYTF. The CDR3 nucleotides read TGCAGCGTTGAAGATCTGACCAGGGGCGGCTACACCTTC.

This clonotype was observed a handful of times. The rearrangement uses TRBV3-1 and TRBJ1-1, with TRBD1 matching 7 bases. The V segment lost 4 bases and the J segment 2 bases; nucleotides outside the gene matches: 4. Germline V gives CDR1 LGHDT, CDR2 YNNKEL (reference sequence). The CDR3 sequence is 14 residues long. CDR3 amino acids: CASSRWDRNTEAFF. In DNA form, the CDR3 reads TGTGCCAGCAGCCGCTGGGACAGAAACACTGAAGCTTTCTTT.

This chain connects TRBV6-2 or TRBV6-3 to TRBJ1-1; 7 positions match TRBD1. This CDR3 region has 15 residues. Germline CDR1 reads MNHEY; CDR2 reads SVGEGT. Trimming took 6 bases from V and 4 from J; bases not matched to a gene: 11. The CDR3 nucleotides read TGTGCCAGCAGCCCCCCGACAGGGAGGAGCACTGAAGCTTTCTTT. Encoded protein: CASSPPTGRSTEAFF.